This TCR beta chain originates from a study of blood T cells in healthy people across ages. About this clonotype itself: Its antigen is still unknown.

Study-wide points: For the donors, CMV status was unknown and possibly confounded expanded clonotype changes. Long-lived and aged donors differed, with more naive CD4+ cells and higher diversity in the long-lived.

Each sample provided at least 6 micrograms of extracted total RNA. This CDR3 contains 15 residues. The V gene's germline CDR1 is DFQATT and CDR2 SNEGSKA (reference sequence). A sample-barcoded 5' primer and a J-beta primer mix were used in a second PCR of about 6 to 11 cycles. TCRdb re-called the 5' RACE reads with MiXCR, one entry per CDR3 protein. The sample shows approximately 600,000 distinct CDR3 sequences, approximately 50% of them seen only once. What was sequenced was blood. The sequence came from a man aged 60 to 75 in good health. This chain connects TRBV20-1 to TRBJ2-4, with 9 nucleotides matching TRBD1. TRBJ2-7 matches the DNA end more closely, so the J call is doubtful. DNA of the CDR3: TGCAGTGCTAGAGATGGGACAGGGCCCACCTACGAGCAGTACTTC. Translation gives CSARDGTGPTYEQYF.